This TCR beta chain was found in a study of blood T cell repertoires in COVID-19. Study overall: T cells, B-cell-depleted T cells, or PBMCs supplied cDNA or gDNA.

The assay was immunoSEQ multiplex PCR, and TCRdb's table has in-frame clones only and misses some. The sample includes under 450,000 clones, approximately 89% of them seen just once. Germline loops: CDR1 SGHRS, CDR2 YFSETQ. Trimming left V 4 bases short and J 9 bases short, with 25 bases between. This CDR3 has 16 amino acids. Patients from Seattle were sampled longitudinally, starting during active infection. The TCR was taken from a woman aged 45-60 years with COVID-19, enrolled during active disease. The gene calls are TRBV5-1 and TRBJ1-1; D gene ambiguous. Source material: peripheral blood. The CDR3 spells CASSLGGGGTSGKAFF. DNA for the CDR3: TGCGCCAGCAGCCTCGGAGGCGGCGGCACCTCAGGTAAAGCTTTCTTT.